The present entry profiles one TCR beta chain with its context. Its cognate antigen has yet to be identified. Base qualities are not provided; no much larger clone lies one nucleotide away. This sample is part of a study of shared clonotypes between healthy human individuals (dated by TCRdb to the early 2020s). In terms of the full investigation: A few men and two women, aged 18 to 49 years, made up the cohort. Between about 0.8 and 8.9 billion PBMCs per donor were obtained by leukapheresis. For each donor, CD4 naive and CD4 memory were each given three plates, CD8 naive was given two plates, and CD8 memory was given one plate. Libraries were prepared and TCR repertoires were sequenced by different laboratories using diverse techniques, in order to increase sequencing depth and limit assay-specific biases. Blood TCR repertoires of a handful of healthy adults were deeply sequenced to estimate repertoire size and the extent of clonotype sharing between individuals.

Healthy HIV-negative adults with no recently reported acute infections or vaccinations were included as donors. Every donor was a Caucasian adult residing in Nashville, Tennessee, USA. CD4+ T cells were enriched by magnetic negative selection, after which naive cells were positively selected on CD45RA and the negative fraction was taken as the memory subset. Blood was obtained by leukapheresis, after which PBMCs were separated by Ficoll-Histopaque density gradient centrifugation and cryopreserved in liquid nitrogen vapor phase. Analytical flow cytometry was used to check the purity and quantity of every magnetically sorted T cell population. Genomic DNA was isolated from each sorted fraction and quantified by UV absorbance on a Nanodrop 2000c. Using the deep immunoSEQ assay, multiplex PCR amplified TCR CDR3 regions from genomic DNA. Extracted genomic DNA from each cell subset was spread evenly across all wells of several immunoSEQ 96-well plates, with each plate serving as a replicate. For sorted subsets, roughly 200 ng of genomic DNA, equivalent to roughly 30,000 T cell genomes, went into each replicate PCR. The purified libraries were quantified using a Qubit 3.0 fluorometer, sized with a Bioanalyzer 2100, and then quantified again using the KAPA Library Quantification kit. Every immunoSEQ 96-well plate was sequenced on a separate single-read 150-cycle Illumina NextSeq 550 flow cell. The source study handled its data this way. Because only junctional sequences without quality scores were contained in the immunoSEQ output, filtering matching that applied to full-length reads could not be performed. To assign V/J genes and CDR3, sequences were annotated against IMGT germline references using PyIR, a Python wrapper for IgBLAST v1.9. Reads were removed for weak V/J assignments (E-value above 1e-6), missing CDR3, stop codons, out-of-frame junctions, or ambiguous translated residues. V3J clonotypes were defined by identical inferred V gene, J gene, and CDR3 amino acid sequence. The percentage overlap between two repertoires was calculated by dividing the number of shared unique clonotypes by the size of the smaller repertoire. Repertoire richness was assessed with RTK rarefaction, the Chao1 estimator, and Recon v2.1 estimates of unobserved clonotypes. For all TCRbeta clonotypes obtained by the gDNA method from four donors, generation probabilities were computed with OLGA. TCRdb mirrors the immuneACCESS table, restricted to in-frame sequences. Some clones are absent from its copies; in checked studies, under half trace to an unresolved V gene, and the reason for the others is unknown. The V and J calls and clone size were taken over from that table, and D and trimming were inferred from the DNA. The sample profile shows approximately 2.1 million clones; 85% to 95% of them were found once. Of the sample, 0.35% to 0.5% is held by the ten largest clones.

Summary of the overall study and its limitations: Sharing across a handful of donors was observed for around 5% of naive CD4, 3.5% of naive CD8, 2% to 2.5% of memory CD4, and about 0.4% of memory CD8 clonotypes. Based on pairwise subsampling, the degree of clonotype sharing among donors was expected to be affected by sequencing depth. Compared with non-shared clonotypes, the clonotypes found in all four sorted-subset donors had higher generation probabilities. Incomplete sequencing was indicated by rarefaction of sorted-subset datasets, despite the large sequencing depth. The genetic and exposure-history diversity represented was limited by the small number of donors. Sampling was limited to blood, and TCR repertoires in tissue likely differ from TCR repertoires in blood. Naive subsets generally had larger estimated clonotype richness than memory subsets did.

Including the terminal cysteine and phenylalanine, the CDR3 comprises 13 residues. Only the CDR3 DNA is retained, 39 bases long and in frame from the first base. For CDR1 and CDR2, the germline V gene lists SGHTA and FQGNSA. Trimming takes 1 base from V and 6 bases from J, and the germline ends sit 7 bases apart. The source of this sequence is a man aged 18 to 29 in good health. Some clones in this sample may be carry-over from other donors' samples. Material for sequencing was naive CD4+ T cells from PBMCs. Sample cell subset or site, as interpreted from the label and publication: CD45RA+ positively selected. Rearrangement joined TRBV7-2 to TRBJ2-1; perhaps TRBD1 is the D gene, with 5 bases matching. The CDR3 corresponds to CASSLVGLNEQFF. The DNA sequence is TGTGCCAGCAGCTTAGTGGGGCTCAATGAGCAGTTCTTC.